This record looks at one TCR beta chain sequence and its context. What it recognizes is unknown. TCR beta cDNA libraries had unique molecular identifiers. One entry per CDR3 protein, called by TCRdb with MiXCR from the PCR reads. The sample lists 450,000 to 650,000 distinct CDR3 sequences, around 40% occurring once. This record belongs to a study of post-analysis software for immune sequencing data. Study-wide results and caveats: In multiple sclerosis, normalized Chao1 diversity was significantly below that of controls. Relative to controls, patients had five TRBV segments at higher frequency, with TRBV5-6, TRBV5-1 and TRBV20-1 among these.

CDR1 and CDR2 from the germline V gene are MNHNY and SVGAGI (reference sequence). J was trimmed by 2 bases and V by 6 bases; bases with no gene match: 4. The CDR3 extends over 16 amino acids. The clonotype originates from a girl aged 5-17 years with multiple sclerosis. The J gene is TRBJ2-1, the V gene TRBV6-6; 13 bases fit TRBD2. Sequencing was performed on blood. CDR3 amino acids: CASSRTSGGTYNEQFF. The CDR3 nucleotides are TGTGCCAGCAGCAGGACTAGCGGGGGCACCTACAATGAGCAGTTCTTC.